Detailed here is one TCR beta chain. The antigen is unknown. This entry belongs to a study of T cell responses to AZD1222 COVID-19 vaccine. Study-wide results and caveats: Vaccine-associated CD4 TCRs spanned spike, dominant at 160-218 and 743-854. The reported proportion of spike-specific TCRs targeting unmutated variant regions was nearly half.

Assay used: immunoSEQ multiplex PCR; TCRdb lists only in-frame clones, some missing. The sample lists about 200,000 clones; approximately 93% were seen once. The V gene lost 3 bases and the J gene lost 2 bases, with 2 bases spanning the gap. The CDR3 has 12 residues. Germline V gene lookup returns CDR1 SEHNR and CDR2 FQNEAQ (reference sequence). V and J are TRBV7-9 and TRBJ2-4; D is undetermined. The receptor was derived from an adult who received the AZD1222 COVID-19 vaccine. The specimen was peripheral blood, collected 28 days after the second AZD1222 dose. CDR3 residues: CASSFPKNIQYF. Here the CDR3 DNA reads TGTGCCAGCAGCTTCCCCAAAAACATTCAGTACTTC.